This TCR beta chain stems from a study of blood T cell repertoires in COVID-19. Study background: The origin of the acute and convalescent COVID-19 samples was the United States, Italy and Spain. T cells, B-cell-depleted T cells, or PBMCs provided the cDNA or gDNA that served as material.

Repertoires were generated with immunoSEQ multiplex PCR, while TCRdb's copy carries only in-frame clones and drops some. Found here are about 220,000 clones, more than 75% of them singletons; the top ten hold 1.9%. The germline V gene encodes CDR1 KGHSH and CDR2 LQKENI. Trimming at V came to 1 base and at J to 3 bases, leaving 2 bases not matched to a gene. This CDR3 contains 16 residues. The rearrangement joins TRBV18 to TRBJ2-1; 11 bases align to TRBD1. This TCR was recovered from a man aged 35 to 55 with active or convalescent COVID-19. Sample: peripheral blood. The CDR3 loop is CASSPQGTGGYNEQFF. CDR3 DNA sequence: TGTGCCAGCTCACCACAGGGGACAGGGGGCTACAATGAGCAGTTCTTC.